The present T cell receptor beta chain was sequenced within a study of blood T cells in healthy people across ages (dated by TCRdb to between 2015 and 2016). About the study as a whole: In model experiments, template switching captured roughly one uniquely barcoded TCR beta cDNA molecule for every two T cells. Four age groups were formed from the donors: young (average approximately 16 years), middle-aged (approximately 42), aged (approximately 60) and long-lived (roughly 81). For two donors (one aged 18 to 30 and one aged 80 or older), the study analyzed two additional independent replicas of 1 million unique cDNA reads from the same blood draw. The study measured age-related changes in TCR beta repertoire diversity using deep sequencing normalized with unique cDNA molecular identifiers. Donors of different ages were randomly distributed across sequencing lanes to avoid experimental bias.

According to the germline V gene, CDR1 reads SGDLS and CDR2 reads YYNGEE. From the cysteine up to the phenylalanine, the CDR3 has a length of 15 residues. Just the 45-base CDR3 DNA is kept, in frame starting at base 1. V is clipped by 0 bases and J by 0 bases, and the sequence between their germline boundaries is 8 bases long. The method behind the library was 5' RACE. The sequencing machine was an Illumina HiSeq 2500. A second PCR of roughly 7 to 11 cycles was performed with a sample-barcoded 5' primer and a J-beta primer mix. A template-switch 5' adaptor carrying 12 random nucleotides introduced a unique molecular identifier onto each TCR beta cDNA molecule. Each sample yielded at least 3 million CDR3-containing paired-end reads. First-strand cDNA synthesis was performed from all RNA using the Mint cDNA synthesis kit, with priming by a TRBC-specific oligonucleotide. After uracil-DNA glycosylase treatment, a first 18-cycle PCR used universal primers M1SS and BC2_uni_R on all cDNA. As for the original processing: For normalization, 1 million high-quality reads, each with a distinct molecular identifier, were randomly selected from each sample. Instead of being binned into consensus sequences, reads with shared molecular identifiers were discarded. MiTCR, set to a Q25 quality threshold and the strictest error-elimination algorithm, was used for CDR3 identification, clonotype clustering and error correction. A nonparametric unseen species model with Euler transformation was used to estimate a lower bound on total TCR beta diversity. TCRdb trimmed public reads at Q25 via fastp, called clones via MiXCR and kept in-frame beta chains. Identical CDR3 protein sequences are pooled into one entry, listed with their most common genes and DNA. The V and J calls were not made by the authors but by TCRdb's processing. For this sample there are over 600,000 distinct CDR3 sequences; approximately 40% appear just once. The top ten clonotypes cover 25% to 35% of the sample.

Donors were a few dozen systemically healthy Caucasian individuals from Russia aged roughly 6 to 90 years. About 9.1 milliliters of peripheral blood were collected from each donor into EDTA-treated Vacutainer tubes. Ficoll-Paque density-gradient centrifugation was used to isolate PBMCs, with at least 6.5 million obtained per sample. Trizol reagent was used to extract total RNA from the PBMCs, yielding at least 6 micrograms per sample. The percentages of naive CD45RAhigh/CD27high T cells were determined by flow cytometry on a PBMC aliquot from every donor. On this clonotype itself: Its antigen is not yet known. Base qualities were left out, and no much larger clone turns up one base away.

What the study reported, not specific to this receptor: There was a strong correlation between observed TCR beta diversity and the percentage of naive T cells measured by flow cytometry. Compared with the aged group, the long-lived group had more naive CD4+ T cells, fewer expanded clones and increased TCR diversity, suggesting age selection. As age increased, observed TCR beta diversity per million T cells dropped in a roughly linear way, and a significant reduction was already evident by age 40. Estimates of total diversity from one million sequenced T cells were regarded as lower bounds and underestimates. Because donor CMV infection status was unknown, age-related changes in expanded clonotypes were potentially confounded. Conclusive comparison of naive and antigen-experienced compartments was prevented by the profiling of bulk unsorted PBMCs.

Material: blood. Recombination connected TRBV9 to TRBJ2-3; the D gene assignment is ambiguous. This clonotype originated in a man of 80 years or more in good health. This receptor has the CDR3 CASSVGSLSTDTQYF. The bases read TGTGCCAGCAGCGTAGGATCCCTTAGCACAGATACGCAGTATTTT.